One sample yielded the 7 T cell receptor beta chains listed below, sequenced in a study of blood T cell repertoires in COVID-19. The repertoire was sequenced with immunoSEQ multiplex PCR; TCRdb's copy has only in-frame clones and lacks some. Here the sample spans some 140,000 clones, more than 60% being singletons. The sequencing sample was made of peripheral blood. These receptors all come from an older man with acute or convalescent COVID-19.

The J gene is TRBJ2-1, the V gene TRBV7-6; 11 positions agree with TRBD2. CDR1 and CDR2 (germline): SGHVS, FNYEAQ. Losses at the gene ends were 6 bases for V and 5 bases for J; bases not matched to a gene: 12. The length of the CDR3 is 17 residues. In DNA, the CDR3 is TGTGCCAGCAGTTCGTCGGGAGGACTAGCGGGCCACAATGAGCAGTTCTTC. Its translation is CASSSSGGLAGHNEQFF.

CDR3 sequence reads: CASSTSLGRPDQPQHF. CDR3 coding DNA: TGTGCCAGCAGCACCTCCCTCGGCAGGCCCGATCAGCCCCAGCATTTT. The chain employs TRBV5-6 and TRBJ1-5; D call uncertain. Trimming took 4 bases from V and 5 from J, leaving 19 bases between them. The germline CDR1 and CDR2 sequences are SGHDT and YYEEEE. The CDR3 extends over 16 amino acids.

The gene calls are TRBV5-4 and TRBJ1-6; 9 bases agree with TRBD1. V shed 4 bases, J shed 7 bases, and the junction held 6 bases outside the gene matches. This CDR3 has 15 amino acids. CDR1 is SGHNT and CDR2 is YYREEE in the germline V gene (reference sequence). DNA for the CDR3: TGTGCCAGCAGCCTCGGGACAGGGCAAAATTCACCCCTCCACTTT. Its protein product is CASSLGTGQNSPLHF.

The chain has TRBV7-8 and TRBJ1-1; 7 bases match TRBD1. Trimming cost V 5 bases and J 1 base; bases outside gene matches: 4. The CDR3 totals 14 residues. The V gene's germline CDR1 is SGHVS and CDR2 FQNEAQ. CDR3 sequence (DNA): TGTGCCAGCAGCCCGGGACAGAGGAACACTGAAGCTTTCTTT. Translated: CASSPGQRNTEAFF. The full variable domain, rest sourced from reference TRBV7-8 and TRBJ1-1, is GAGVSQSPRYKVAKRGQDVALRCDPISGHVSLFWYQQALGQGPEFLTYFQNEAQLDKSGLPSDRFFAERPEGSVSTLKIQRTQQEDSAVYLCASSPGQRNTEAFFGQGTRLTVV.

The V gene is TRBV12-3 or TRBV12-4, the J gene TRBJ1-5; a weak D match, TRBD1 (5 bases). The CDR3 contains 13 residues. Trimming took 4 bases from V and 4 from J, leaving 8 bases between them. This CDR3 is CASSWGSNQPQHF. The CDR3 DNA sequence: TGTGCCAGCAGTTGGGGCAGTAATCAGCCCCAGCATTTT.

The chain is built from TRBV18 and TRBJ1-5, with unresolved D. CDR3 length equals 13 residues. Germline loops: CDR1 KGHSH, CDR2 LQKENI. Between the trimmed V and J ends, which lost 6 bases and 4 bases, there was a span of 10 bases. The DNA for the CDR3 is TGTGCCAGCTCCGCCAGCGTTAATCAGCCCCAGCATTTT. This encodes CASSASVNQPQHF.

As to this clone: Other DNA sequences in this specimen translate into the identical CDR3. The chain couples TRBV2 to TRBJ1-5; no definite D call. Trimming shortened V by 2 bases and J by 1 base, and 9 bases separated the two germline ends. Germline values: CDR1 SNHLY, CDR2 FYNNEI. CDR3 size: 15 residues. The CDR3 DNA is TGTGCCAGCAGTGAACAAGGCAGGAGCAATCAGCCCCAGCATTTT. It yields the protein CASSEQGRSNQPQHF.